Below, 28 T cell receptor beta chains from the same sample are listed, as sequenced in a study of OX40 agonist ivuxolimab in advanced cancers. Libraries were prepared by immunoSEQ multiplex PCR; TCRdb keeps only in-frame clonotypes and omits some of them. This sample has tens of thousands of clones, with 75% to 95% found just once. The input for sequencing was CD4+ or CD8+ T cells sorted from blood, taken in a trial of the OX40 agonist ivuxolimab. These receptors originate from an adult with an advanced solid tumor such as melanoma, head and neck, liver or kidney cancer.

This clone was observed a handful of times. This CDR3 reads CASSLLPGYHNEQFF. The CDR3 nucleotides are TGTGCCAGCAGTTTACTACCAGGGTATCACAATGAGCAGTTCTTC. The chain uses TRBV27 and TRBJ2-1; maybe TRBD1 (5 bases). The CDR3 has 15 residues. Germline CDR1 reads MNHEY; CDR2 reads SMNVEV (reference sequence). The V and J ends lost 2 bases and 5 bases respectively, with 13 bases between them.

CDR3 loop: CASSLSYESGYTF. CDR3 sequence (DNA): TGTGCCAGCAGTCTGAGCTATGAGAGCGGCTACACCTTC. V usage is TRBV6-5 and J usage is TRBJ1-2; unclear D gene. Germline CDR1 is MNHEY and CDR2 is SVGAGI. This CDR3 is built from 13 residues. The germline V and J ends were trimmed by 5 bases and 8 bases, with 15 bases remaining between them.

CDR3 coding DNA: TGTGCCAGCAGCTGGGGACAGGCCCGCTATGGCTACACCTTC. Amino acid sequence: CASSWGQARYGYTF. This chain links TRBV13 with TRBJ1-2, with TRBD1 identical over 8 bases. Trimming cost V 4 bases and J 4 bases; bases outside gene matches: 5. The CDR3 has 14 amino acids. CDR1 and CDR2 (germline): PRHDT, FYEKMQ (reference sequence).

The V and J genes are TRBV12-5 and TRBJ2-2; D ambiguous. This CDR3 is 17 amino acids long. Trimming took off 3 bases at V and 1 base at J, with 15 bases between the two ends. The germline gives CDR1 LGHNT, CDR2 FRNRAP. CDR3 residues: CASGFPLVGLNTGELFF. Here the CDR3 DNA reads TGTGCTAGTGGTTTCCCCCTGGTAGGCCTGAACACCGGGGAGCTGTTTTTT.

Only one count was recorded for this clone. The V and J genes are TRBV7-9 and TRBJ2-7, with a possible D match to TRBD1 (6 bases). This CDR3 has 14 amino acids. Germline loops: CDR1 SEHNR, CDR2 FQNEAQ (reference sequence). Trimming took 3 bases from V and 0 from J, leaving 9 bases between them. CDR3 protein: CASSFDRPSYEQYF. In DNA, the CDR3 is TGTGCCAGCAGCTTTGACAGGCCCTCCTACGAGCAGTACTTC.

J is TRBJ2-1 and V is TRBV27; D gene ambiguous. This CDR3 contains 14 residues. V lost 2 bases and J lost 8, with 13 bases in between. Per the germline V gene, CDR1 is MNHEY and CDR2 is SMNVEV (reference sequence). In DNA, the CDR3 is TGTGCCAGCAGTTTACTGACCCCCCTCGATGAGCAGTTCTTC. The encoded protein is CASSLLTPLDEQFF.

V gene TRBV4-1 combines with J gene TRBJ2-5; TRBD1 matches 10 bases. With 3 bases clipped from V and 5 bases from J, the junction kept 6 bases outside the gene matches. The CDR3 has 15 residues. Germline CDR1 and CDR2: MGHRA and YSYEKL. The CDR3 bases are TGCGCCAGCAGCCATTCAGGGACAGGGGACGAGACCCAGTACTTC. It yields the protein CASSHSGTGDETQYF.

Note on this clone: Other nucleotide sequences from this sample produce the same CDR3. This chain joins TRBV9 and TRBJ2-1, with no clear D. The CDR3 has 14 amino acids. From germline, CDR1 is SGDLS and CDR2 YYNGEE. Deletions cut 4 bases from V and 4 bases from J, with 12 bases between. CDR3 amino acids: CASSPRTLYNEQFF. DNA for the CDR3: TGTGCCAGCAGCCCTCGGACCCTTTACAATGAGCAGTTCTTC. Full variable domain (outside the CDR3, taken from reference TRBV9 and TRBJ2-1): DSGVTQTPKHLITATGQRVTLRCSPRSGDLSVYWYQQSLDQGLQFLIQYYNGEERAKGNILERFSAQQFPDLHSELNLSSLELGDSALYFCASSPRTLYNEQFFGPGTRLTVL.

J is TRBJ2-1 and V is TRBV27; D tentatively reads TRBD1 or TRBD2 (5 bases each). CDR1 MNHEY and CDR2 SMNVEV come from the germline V gene (reference sequence). The CDR3 extends over 14 amino acids. V lost 8 bases to trimming and J lost 2 bases, with 13 bases between them. The CDR3 here is CASAGRAPYNEQFF. CDR3 nucleotides: TGTGCCAGCGCGGGCAGGGCCCCCTACAATGAGCAGTTCTTC.

This chain joins TRBV6-4 and TRBJ2-1; 8 positions agree with TRBD2. Germline V CDR1 and CDR2: MRHNA, SNTAGT. The ends lost 1 base at V and 7 bases at J; junction bases unmatched: 6. The CDR3 extends over 15 amino acids. This CDR3 is CASSDLSGSSNEQFF. CDR3 nucleotide sequence: TGTGCCAGCAGTGACTTAAGCGGGAGTTCGAATGAGCAGTTCTTC.

This clone was seen repeatedly, ten times or more. This chain uses TRBV20-1 with TRBJ2-1; no firm D call. The germline V and J ends were trimmed by 6 bases and 7 bases, with 7 bases remaining between them. The CDR3 sequence is 10 residues long. Germline CDR1 DFQATT, CDR2 SNEGSKA (reference sequence). The DNA of the CDR3 is TGCAGTGCATCCATGAATGAGCAGTTCTTC. Its translation is CSASMNEQFF.

This chain uses TRBV5-4 with TRBJ2-7; 7 positions match TRBD2. The J segment lost 2 bases and the V segment lost 1 base, leaving 12 bases of the junction unmatched. This CDR3 contains 17 residues. CDR1 and CDR2 from the germline V gene are SGHNT and YYREEE (reference sequence). The CDR3 region has the DNA TGTGCCAGCAGCTTGATCCCTTGGCGGGAGTCCCCCTACGAGCAGTACTTC. It translates to CASSLIPWRESPYEQYF.

This clone was observed a handful of times. The CDR3 nucleotides read TGTGCCACCTCCTGGGGAGGTGATCAGCCCCAGCATTTT. As protein: CATSWGGDQPQHF. This chain connects TRBV19 to TRBJ1-5, with D unclear. V was cut by 10 bases and J by 5 bases, with 15 bases left in between. CDR3 length: 13 residues. In germline, CDR1 is LNHDA, CDR2 SQIVND (reference sequence).

J is TRBJ2-1 and V is TRBV28; D perhaps matches TRBD1 (6 bases). V shed 6 bases and J shed 14 bases, with 17 bases lying between them. Germline V lookup: CDR1 MDHEN, CDR2 SYDVKM. CDR3 length: 12 amino acids. CDR3 residues: CASRPLQTGKFF. Here the CDR3 DNA reads TGTGCCAGCAGACCCCTCCAGACAGGCAAGTTCTTC.

This clone was seen only a few times. The rearrangement joins TRBV2 to TRBJ2-1; 10 bases are shared with TRBD2. Germline loops: CDR1 SNHLY, CDR2 FYNNEI. Losses at the gene ends were 4 bases for V and 3 bases for J; bases not matched to a gene: 3. The CDR3 extends over 15 amino acids. Here the CDR3 reads CASSGTSGYYNEQFF. The DNA of the CDR3 is TGTGCCAGCAGTGGGACTAGCGGCTACTACAATGAGCAGTTCTTC. The whole variable domain, remainder taken from reference TRBV2 and TRBJ2-1, is EPEVTQTPSHQVTQMGQEVILRCVPISNHLYFYWYRQILGQKVEFLVSFYNNEISEKSEIFDDQFSVERPDGSNFTLKIRSTKLEDSAMYFCASSGTSGYYNEQFFGPGTRLTVL.

The chain links TRBV13 to TRBJ2-6; D remains unclear. In germline, CDR1 is PRHDT, CDR2 FYEKMQ (reference sequence). V lost 0 bases to trimming and J lost 3 bases, with 0 bases between them. The CDR3 covers 13 residues. The CDR3 DNA is TGTGCCAGCAGCTTAGGTGGGGCCAACGTCCTGACTTTC. This encodes CASSLGGANVLTF.

DNA for the CDR3: TGTGCCAGCAGCTTAGGGAGCGGACTACGCGAGCAGTTCTTC. Amino acids: CASSLGSGLREQFF. V is TRBV11-3 and J is TRBJ2-1, with D perhaps TRBD2 (6 bases). Germline CDR1 SGHNT, CDR2 YENEEA. Trimming took 1 base from V and 10 from J, leaving 14 bases between them. The CDR3 sequence is 14 residues long.

The chain couples TRBV10-3 to TRBJ1-4; D is unclear. CDR1 is ENHRY and CDR2 is SYGVKD in the germline V gene. The CDR3 is 13 residues long. CDR3 nucleotides: TGTGGGAGACCCCGGGGTGCCCAGGAAAAACTGTTTTTT. It translates to CGRPRGAQEKLFF.

This chain connects TRBV4-3 to TRBJ2-7; 9 bases are shared with TRBD1. V gave up 3 bases and J gave up 6 bases; unmatched junction bases: 6. Per germline, CDR1 LGHNA and CDR2 YSLEER. CDR3 length: 14 amino acids. The CDR3 region has the DNA TGCGCCAGCAGCCACCGGGACAGGGTTTTCGAGCAGTACTTC. This encodes CASSHRDRVFEQYF.

The rearrangement links TRBV7-2 to TRBJ2-5; D may match TRBD1 or TRBD2 (5 bases each). The CDR3 has 15 amino acids. V lost 3 bases and J lost 4, with 15 bases in between. Germline values: CDR1 SGHTA, CDR2 FQGNSA. The CDR3 protein is CASSFLGTGGETQYF. CDR3 bases: TGTGCCAGCAGCTTCTTAGGGACCGGTGGAGAGACCCAGTACTTC. Using reference TRBV7-2 and TRBJ2-5 for the parts outside the CDR3, the full variable domain is GAGVSQSPSNKVTEKGKDVELRCDPISGHTALYWYRQSLGQGLEFLIYFQGNSAPDKSGLPSDRFSAERTGGSVSTLTIQRTQQEDSAVYLCASSFLGTGGETQYFGPGTRLLVL.

J is TRBJ2-5 and V is TRBV9; 8 bases line up with TRBD2. This CDR3 contains 16 residues. Per germline, CDR1 SGDLS and CDR2 YYNGEE. V lost 0 bases, J lost 3 bases, and 7 bases stayed unmatched. The CDR3 sequence is CASSVAGGMGEETQYF. The CDR3 DNA sequence: TGTGCCAGCAGCGTAGCGGGGGGGATGGGAGAAGAGACCCAGTACTTC.

The chain has TRBV7-2 and TRBJ2-1, with D uncertain. Trimming stripped 1 base from V and 4 bases from J, with 5 bases between. The V gene's germline CDR1 is SGHTA and CDR2 FQGNSA. The CDR3 is 13 residues long. The CDR3 reads CASSLDTYNEQFF. The DNA of the CDR3 is TGTGCCAGCAGCTTAGACACTTACAATGAGCAGTTCTTC.

V and J are TRBV2 and TRBJ2-7; maybe TRBD1 (6 bases). Deletions cut 7 bases from V and 4 bases from J, with 20 bases between. Germline V CDR1 and CDR2: SNHLY, FYNNEI. CDR3 size: 15 residues. For the CDR3, the DNA is TGTGCCAGCAATATGGATGACAGGCCAAAGTACGAGCAGTACTTC. It encodes CASNMDDRPKYEQYF.

The table lists this clone with a few counts. The V call is TRBV27, the J call TRBJ1-5; D call uncertain. V was pared by 6 bases and J by 3 bases, with 6 bases between. The CDR3 contains 12 residues. CDR1 is MNHEY, CDR2 SMNVEV, per germline (reference sequence). The CDR3 here is CASSQNNQPQHF. The CDR3 region has the DNA TGTGCCAGCAGCCAAAACAATCAGCCCCAGCATTTT.

This chain links TRBV6-6 with TRBJ2-2; D not resolved. Germline V gene sequence: CDR1 MNHNY, CDR2 SVGAGI (reference sequence). V was clipped by 2 bases and J by 5 bases, with 15 bases between them. The CDR3 has 16 amino acids. The CDR3 loop is CASSYGIVLFTGELFF. The CDR3 DNA is TGTGCCAGCAGTTACGGCATTGTCTTGTTTACCGGGGAGCTGTTTTTT.

The chain has TRBV5-4 and TRBJ2-2; D gene unclear. Trimming left V 0 bases short and J 4 bases short, with 10 bases between. Germline loops: CDR1 SGHNT, CDR2 YYREEE (reference sequence). The CDR3 is 15 amino acids. The CDR3 is CASSLGQLTTGELFF. Here the CDR3 DNA reads TGTGCCAGCAGCTTGGGTCAACTAACCACCGGGGAGCTGTTTTTT.

There are a few counts of this clone. The V and J genes are TRBV6-5 and TRBJ1-6; D remains unclear. The CDR3 runs to 16 residues. Deletions cut 4 bases from V and 13 bases from J, with 23 bases between. Germline V CDR1 and CDR2: MNHEY, SVGAGI. The chain's CDR3 is CASSSQPGVFRHPLHF. CDR3 bases: TGTGCCAGCAGTTCCCAGCCTGGGGTATTCCGTCATCCCCTCCACTTT.

A single count supports this clone. The chain links TRBV7-6 to TRBJ2-7; D may be TRBD1 (5 bases). With 4 bases removed from V and 3 bases from J, the gap between germline ends came to 13 bases. The CDR3 is 14 residues long. Germline CDR1 reads SGHVS; CDR2 reads FNYEAQ. The CDR3 loop is CASSSREQVYEQYF. In nucleotides, the CDR3 is TGTGCCAGCAGCTCTAGGGAACAGGTCTACGAGCAGTACTTC.